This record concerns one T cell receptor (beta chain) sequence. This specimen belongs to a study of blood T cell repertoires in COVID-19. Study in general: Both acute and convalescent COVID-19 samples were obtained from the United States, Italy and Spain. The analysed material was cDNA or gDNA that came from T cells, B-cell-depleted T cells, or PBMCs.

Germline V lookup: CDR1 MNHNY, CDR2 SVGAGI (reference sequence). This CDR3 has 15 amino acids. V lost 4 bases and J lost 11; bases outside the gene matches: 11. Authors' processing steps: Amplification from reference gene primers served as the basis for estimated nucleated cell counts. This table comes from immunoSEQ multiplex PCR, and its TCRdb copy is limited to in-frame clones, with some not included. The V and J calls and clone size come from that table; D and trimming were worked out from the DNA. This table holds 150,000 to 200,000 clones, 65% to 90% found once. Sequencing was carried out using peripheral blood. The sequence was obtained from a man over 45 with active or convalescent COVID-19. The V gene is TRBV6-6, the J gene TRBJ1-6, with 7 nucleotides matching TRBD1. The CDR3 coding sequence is TGTGCCAGCAGTTGGGACAGCCCCCGGGAAGCACCCCTCCACTTT. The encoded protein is CASSWDSPREAPLHF.